This entry is about one TCR beta chain. The target antigen is unknown. The data stem from a study of beta chain features in type 1 diabetes. Study at large: Sorted cells from all samples, numbering 107,917,701, were examined.

Expressed TCRB transcripts were sequenced because the entire RNA isolate underwent reverse transcription. Produced via immunoSEQ multiplex PCR; TCRdb's table is partial and in-frame only. This repertoire shows roughly 140,000 clones, less than 9% found once; its top ten account for roughly 1.5%. Whole-study results and caveats: When VDJ junctions were examined, type 1 diabetes patients showed fewer insertions and more deletions.

Germline-derived CDR1 and CDR2 are SGHRS and YFSETQ. The CDR3 consists of 14 residues. After removal of 4 bases from V and 5 bases from J, the junction contained 8 bases not matched to a gene. Material for sequencing was central memory CD4+ T cells from blood. The clonotype originates from a woman under 40 in good health. This chain links TRBV5-1 with TRBJ2-5, with 7 bases that match TRBD1. CDR3 amino acids: CASSPTGERETQYF. The DNA for the CDR3 is TGCGCCAGCAGCCCAACAGGGGAACGGGAGACCCAGTACTTC. The whole variable domain, filled in from reference TRBV5-1 and TRBJ2-5, reads KAGVTQTPRYLIKTRGQQVTLSCSPISGHRSVSWYQQTPGQGLQFLFEYFSETQRNKGNFPGRFSGRQFSNSRSEMNVSTLELGDSALYLCASSPTGERETQYFGPGTRLLVL.